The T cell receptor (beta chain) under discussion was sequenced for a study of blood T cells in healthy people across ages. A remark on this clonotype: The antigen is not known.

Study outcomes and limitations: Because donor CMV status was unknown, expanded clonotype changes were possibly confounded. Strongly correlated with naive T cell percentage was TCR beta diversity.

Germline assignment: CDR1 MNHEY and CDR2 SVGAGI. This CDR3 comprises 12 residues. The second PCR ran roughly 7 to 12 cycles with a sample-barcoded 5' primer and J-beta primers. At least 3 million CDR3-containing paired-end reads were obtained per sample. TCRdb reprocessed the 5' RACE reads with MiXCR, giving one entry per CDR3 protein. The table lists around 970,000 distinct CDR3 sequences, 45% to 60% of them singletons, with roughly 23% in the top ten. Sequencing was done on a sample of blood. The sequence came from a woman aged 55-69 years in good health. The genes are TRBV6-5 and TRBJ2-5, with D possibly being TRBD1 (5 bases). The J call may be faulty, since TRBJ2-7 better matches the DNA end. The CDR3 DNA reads TGTGCCAGCATCTCAGGGTTCGGCGAGCAGTACTTC. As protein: CASISGFGEQYF.